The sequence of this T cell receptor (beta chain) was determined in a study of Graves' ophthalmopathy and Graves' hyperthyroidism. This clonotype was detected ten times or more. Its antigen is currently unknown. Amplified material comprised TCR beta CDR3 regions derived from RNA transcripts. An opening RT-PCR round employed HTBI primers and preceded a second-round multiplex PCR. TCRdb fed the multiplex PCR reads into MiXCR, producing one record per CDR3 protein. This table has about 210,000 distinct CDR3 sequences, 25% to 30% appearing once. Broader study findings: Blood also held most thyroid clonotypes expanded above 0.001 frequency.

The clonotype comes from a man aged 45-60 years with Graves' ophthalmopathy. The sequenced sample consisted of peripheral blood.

The chain's CDR3 is CASSYAGMPNTEAFF. CDR3 in DNA: TGTGCCAGCAGTTACGCGGGGATGCCGAACACTGAAGCTTTCTTT. The J gene is TRBJ1-1, the V gene TRBV2; D not certain. In germline, CDR1 is SNHLY, CDR2 FYNNEI. The CDR3 contains 15 residues. Trimming removed 5 bases at V and 1 base at J, with 14 bases between.